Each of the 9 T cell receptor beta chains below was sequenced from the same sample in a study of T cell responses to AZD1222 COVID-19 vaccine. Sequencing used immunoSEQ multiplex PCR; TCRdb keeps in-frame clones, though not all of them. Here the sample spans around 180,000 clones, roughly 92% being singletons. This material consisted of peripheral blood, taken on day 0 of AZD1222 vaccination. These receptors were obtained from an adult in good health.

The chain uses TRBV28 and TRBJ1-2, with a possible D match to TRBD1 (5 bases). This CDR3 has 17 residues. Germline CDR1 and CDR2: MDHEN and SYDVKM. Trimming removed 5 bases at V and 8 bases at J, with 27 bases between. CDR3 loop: CASSALDSGERSQGYTF. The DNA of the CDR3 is TGTGCCAGCAGTGCGCTCGACAGTGGCGAGAGGAGTCAGGGCTACACCTTC.

In nucleotides, the CDR3 is TGTGCCAGCAGGGATACAAATAACTATGGCTACACCTTC. Its translation: CASRDTNNYGYTF. The gene calls are TRBV9 and TRBJ1-2; D unresolved. The CDR3 is made up of 13 amino acids. The V end lost 5 bases, the J end lost 1 base, and 9 bases lay between the germline ends. Germline assignment: CDR1 SGDLS and CDR2 YYNGEE.

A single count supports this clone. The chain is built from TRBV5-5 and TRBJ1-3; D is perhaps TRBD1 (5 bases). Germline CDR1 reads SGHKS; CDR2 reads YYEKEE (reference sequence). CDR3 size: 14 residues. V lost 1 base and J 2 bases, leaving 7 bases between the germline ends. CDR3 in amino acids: CASSLQGTGNTIYF. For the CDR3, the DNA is TGTGCCAGCAGCTTGCAGGGAACTGGAAACACCATATATTTT.

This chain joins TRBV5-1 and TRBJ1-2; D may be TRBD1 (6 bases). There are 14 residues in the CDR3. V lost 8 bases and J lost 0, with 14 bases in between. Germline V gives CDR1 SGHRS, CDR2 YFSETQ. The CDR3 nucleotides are TGCGCCAGTAGAACAGGGACGACTAACTATGGCTACACCTTC. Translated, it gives CASRTGTTNYGYTF.

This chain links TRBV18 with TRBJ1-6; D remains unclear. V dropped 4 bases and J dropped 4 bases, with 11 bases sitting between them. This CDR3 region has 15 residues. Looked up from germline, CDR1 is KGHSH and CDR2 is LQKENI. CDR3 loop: CASSLQTSYNSPLHF. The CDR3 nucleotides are TGTGCCAGCTCACTACAGACTTCGTATAATTCACCCCTCCACTTT.

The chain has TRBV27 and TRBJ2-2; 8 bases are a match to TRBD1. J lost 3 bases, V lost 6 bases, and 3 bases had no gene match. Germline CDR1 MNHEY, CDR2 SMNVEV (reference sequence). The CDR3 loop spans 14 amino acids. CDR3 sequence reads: CASRTGEDTGELFF. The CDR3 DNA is TGTGCCAGCAGGACAGGGGAAGACACCGGGGAGCTGTTTTTT.

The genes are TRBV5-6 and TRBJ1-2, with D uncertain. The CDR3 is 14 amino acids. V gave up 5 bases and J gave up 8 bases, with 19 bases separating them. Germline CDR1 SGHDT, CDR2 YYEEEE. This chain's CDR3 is CASRHGLAGRGYTF. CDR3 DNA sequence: TGTGCCAGCAGACACGGACTTGCTGGTCGAGGCTACACCTTC.

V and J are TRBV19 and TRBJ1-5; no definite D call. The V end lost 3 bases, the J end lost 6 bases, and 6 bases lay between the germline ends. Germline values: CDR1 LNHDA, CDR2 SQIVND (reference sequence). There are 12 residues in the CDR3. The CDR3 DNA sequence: TGTGCCAGTAGTATCTCTATTCAGCCCCAGCATTTT. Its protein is CASSISIQPQHF.

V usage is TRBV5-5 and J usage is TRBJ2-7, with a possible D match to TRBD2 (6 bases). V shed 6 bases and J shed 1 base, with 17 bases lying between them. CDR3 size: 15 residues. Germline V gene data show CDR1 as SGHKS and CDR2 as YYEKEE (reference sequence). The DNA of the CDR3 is TGTGCCAGCACACAAAGAGGTAGCGGTTCCTACGAGCAGTACTTC. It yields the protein CASTQRGSGSYEQYF.